This T cell receptor (beta chain) was captured by sequencing in a study of CXCR3-negative and CXCR3-positive naive CD8 T cells (dated by TCRdb to the late 2010s). For the study in its entirety: In total, roughly 150 million TRB reads were obtained, or roughly 1.5 +/- 0.3 million reads per library. TRBV-TRBJ cluster analysis included naive subsets from roughly 5 donors and memory cells from 3 donors. Diversity and physicochemical repertoire analyses were performed on some 10 donors pooled from two independent experiments.

The investigation overall reported the following: Comparably high repertoire diversity was found in both naive subsets, whereas much lower repertoire diversity was found in memory CD8+ T cells. Similar TRBV-TRBJ usage was shown by naive CXCR3-negative and CXCR3-positive cells from the same donor, whereas distinct patterns were shown by memory cells. Surface CD5, linked to self-reactivity in mice, was comparable between naive subsets; TCR interaction strength was therefore also inferred from TRB CDR3 physicochemical properties. TRB CDR3s from CXCR3-positive naive cells showed higher hydrophobicity (lower Kidera factor 4), lower energy, and higher strength and volume indices than CXCR3-negative naive cells. Freshly isolated PBMCs were used for most assays because CXCR3 expression went down partially after cryopreservation.

The sequencing machine was a NextSeq 550. The Human TCR Profiling Kit (MiLaboratory) was used to make UMI-labeled 5' RACE TRB cDNA libraries. The full amount of extracted RNA was used for cDNA synthesis, and the full amount of resulting cDNA was used for PCR amplification. Libraries were prepared in parallel using an identical number of PCR cycles. The authors' pipeline ran thus. MIGEC and MiXCR extracted about 53,000 +/- 10,000 unique UMI-labeled TRB cDNA molecules per library, requiring at least two reads per UMI. An average of about 40,000 +/- 10,000 functional in-frame TRB CDR3 nucleotide clonotypes without stop codons was found per library. Diversity metrics, including normalized Shannon-Wiener and Chao1, were computed in VDJtools after downsampling to 5000 UMI-labeled TRB molecules per sample. VDJtools was used to calculate clonotype-size-weighted physicochemical properties of the central five CDR3 residues, namely interaction energy, strength, volume and Kidera factor 4. Once TCRdb had reprocessed the reads, it stored one entry per CDR3 protein sequence and supplied no DNA. The V and J calls, along with clone size, are taken from TCRdb and not from the paper's own processing. The table for this sample records tens of thousands of distinct CDR3 sequences. About 4.9% of the sample rests with the top ten.

Each CD8+ T cell subset was flow-sorted in triplicate, with roughly 330,000 cells per subset placed directly into RLT lysis buffer. Naive CD8+ T cells were defined stringently as CD45RO-CCR7+CD27+CD95- to exclude memory contaminants. Peripheral blood mononuclear cells were isolated from buffy coats using standard density gradient centrifugation. A FACSAria III was used to flow-sort naive CXCR3-negative and CXCR3-positive CD8+ T cells. Total RNA was extracted from sorted cells with an RNeasy Mini Kit. A word on this clonotype: The antigen this receptor binds is unknown.

Material: naive CXCR3+ CD8+ T cells from blood. The cell subset or site label of this sample denotes: CD45RO-CCR7+CD27+CD95- naive CD8+ T cells expressing CXCR3 (TNR3+). The sequence derives from a human donor in good health. Some clones in this sample may be carry-over from other donors' samples.

The CDR3 has the sequence CSVPGAGELFF. The V gene is TRBV29-1 and the J gene is TRBJ2-2; TCRdb reports TRBD1, a call that lacks DNA to check it against. CDR3 length: 11 amino acids, cysteine to phenylalanine. There is no recorded DNA. The germline V gene gives CDR1 as SQVTM and CDR2 as ANQGSEA.